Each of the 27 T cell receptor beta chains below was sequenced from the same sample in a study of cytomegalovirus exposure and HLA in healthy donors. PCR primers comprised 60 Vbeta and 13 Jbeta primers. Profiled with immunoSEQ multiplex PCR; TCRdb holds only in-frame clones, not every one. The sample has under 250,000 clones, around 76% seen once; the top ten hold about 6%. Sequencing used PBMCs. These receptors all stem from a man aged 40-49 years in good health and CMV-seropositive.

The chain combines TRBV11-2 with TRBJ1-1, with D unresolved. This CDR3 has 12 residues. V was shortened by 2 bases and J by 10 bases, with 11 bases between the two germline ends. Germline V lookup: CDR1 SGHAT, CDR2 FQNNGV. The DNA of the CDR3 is TGTGCCAGCAGCTTAATGGCAGAGGGAGCTTTCTTT. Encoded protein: CASSLMAEGAFF.

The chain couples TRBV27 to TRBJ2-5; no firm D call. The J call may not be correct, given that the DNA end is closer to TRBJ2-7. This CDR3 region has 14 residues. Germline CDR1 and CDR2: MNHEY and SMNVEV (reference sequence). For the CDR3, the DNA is TGTGCCAGCAGTTTATGGATAGCCGGATACGAGCAGTACTTC. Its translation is CASSLWIAGYEQYF.

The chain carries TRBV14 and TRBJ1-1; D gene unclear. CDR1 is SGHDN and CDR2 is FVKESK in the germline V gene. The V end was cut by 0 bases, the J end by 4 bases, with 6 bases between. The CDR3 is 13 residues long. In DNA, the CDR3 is TGTGCCAGCAGCCAAGATCGGGTCACTGAAGCTTTCTTT. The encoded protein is CASSQDRVTEAFF.

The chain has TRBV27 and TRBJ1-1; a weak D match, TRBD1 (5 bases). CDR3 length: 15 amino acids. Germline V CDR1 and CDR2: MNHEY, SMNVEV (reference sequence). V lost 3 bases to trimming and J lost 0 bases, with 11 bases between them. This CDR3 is CASSFEAGLNTEAFF. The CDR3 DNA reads TGTGCCAGCAGTTTTGAGGCAGGGTTGAACACTGAAGCTTTCTTT.

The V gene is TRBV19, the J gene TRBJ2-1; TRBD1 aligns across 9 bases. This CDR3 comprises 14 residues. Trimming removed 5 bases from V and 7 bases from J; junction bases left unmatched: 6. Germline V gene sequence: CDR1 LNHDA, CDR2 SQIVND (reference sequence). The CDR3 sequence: CASSQTGGWNEQFF. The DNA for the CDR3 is TGTGCCAGTAGTCAGACAGGGGGTTGGAATGAGCAGTTCTTC.

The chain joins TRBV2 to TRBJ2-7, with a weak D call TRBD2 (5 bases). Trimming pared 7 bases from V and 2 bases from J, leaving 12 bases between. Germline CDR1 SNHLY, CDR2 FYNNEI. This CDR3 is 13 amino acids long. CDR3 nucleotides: TGTGCCAGCAATGAGGGAGCCACCTACGAGCAGTACTTC. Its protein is CASNEGATYEQYF. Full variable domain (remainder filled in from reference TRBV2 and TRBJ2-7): EPEVTQTPSHQVTQMGQEVILRCVPISNHLYFYWYRQILGQKVEFLVSFYNNEISEKSEIFDDQFSVERPDGSNFTLKIRSTKLEDSAMYFCASNEGATYEQYFGPGTRLTVT.

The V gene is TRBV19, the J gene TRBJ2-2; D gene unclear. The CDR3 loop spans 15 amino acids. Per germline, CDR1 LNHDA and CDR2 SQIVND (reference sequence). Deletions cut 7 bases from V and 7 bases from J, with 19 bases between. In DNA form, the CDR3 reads TGTGCCAGTACCCATCCTAGAACGCTTGGCGGGGAGCTGTTTTTT. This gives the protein CASTHPRTLGGELFF.

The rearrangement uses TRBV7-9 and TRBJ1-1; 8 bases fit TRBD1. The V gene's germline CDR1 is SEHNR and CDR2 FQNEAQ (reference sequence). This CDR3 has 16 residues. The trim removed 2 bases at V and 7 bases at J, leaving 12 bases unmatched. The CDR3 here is CASSLIGTGYTHEAFF. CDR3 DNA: TGTGCCAGCAGCTTAATCGGGACAGGCTATACTCATGAAGCTTTCTTT.

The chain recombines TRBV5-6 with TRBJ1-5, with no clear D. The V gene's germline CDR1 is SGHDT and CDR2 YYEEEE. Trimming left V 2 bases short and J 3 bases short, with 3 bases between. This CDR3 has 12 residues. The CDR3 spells CASSFLNQPQHF. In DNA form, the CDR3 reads TGTGCCAGCAGCTTTCTCAATCAGCCCCAGCATTTT.

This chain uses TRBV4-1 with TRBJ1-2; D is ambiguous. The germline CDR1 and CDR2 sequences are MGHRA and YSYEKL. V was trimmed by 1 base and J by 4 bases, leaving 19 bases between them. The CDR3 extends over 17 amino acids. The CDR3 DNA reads TGCGCCAGCAGCCAAGGCCCAGCTAGGACTCTCACCTATGGCTACACCTTC. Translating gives CASSQGPARTLTYGYTF.

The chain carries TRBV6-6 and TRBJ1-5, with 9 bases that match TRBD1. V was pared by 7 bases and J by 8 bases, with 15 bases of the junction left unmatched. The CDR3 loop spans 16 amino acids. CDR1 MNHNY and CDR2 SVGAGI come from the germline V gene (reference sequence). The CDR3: CASNRRDRVFTEPQHF. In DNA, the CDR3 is TGTGCCAGCAACCGGAGGGACAGGGTCTTTACGGAGCCCCAGCATTTT.

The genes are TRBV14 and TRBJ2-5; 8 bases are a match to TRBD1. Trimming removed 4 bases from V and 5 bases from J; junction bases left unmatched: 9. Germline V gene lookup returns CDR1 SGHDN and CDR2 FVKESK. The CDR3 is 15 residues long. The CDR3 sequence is CASSPDRGYLETQYF. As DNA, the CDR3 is TGTGCCAGCAGCCCAGACAGGGGCTATCTGGAGACCCAGTACTTC.

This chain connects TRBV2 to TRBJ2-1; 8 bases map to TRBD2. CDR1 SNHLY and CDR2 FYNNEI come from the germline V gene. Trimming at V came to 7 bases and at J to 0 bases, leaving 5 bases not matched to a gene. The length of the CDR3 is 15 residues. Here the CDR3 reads CASNRGTSSYNEQFF. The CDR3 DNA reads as TGTGCCAGCAATCGGGGGACTAGCTCCTACAATGAGCAGTTCTTC.

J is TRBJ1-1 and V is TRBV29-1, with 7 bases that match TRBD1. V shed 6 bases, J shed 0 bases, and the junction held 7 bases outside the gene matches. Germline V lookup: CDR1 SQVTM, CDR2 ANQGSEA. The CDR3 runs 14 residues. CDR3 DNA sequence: TGCAGCGTCCCGGGACAGACTATGAACACTGAAGCTTTCTTT. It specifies CSVPGQTMNTEAFF.

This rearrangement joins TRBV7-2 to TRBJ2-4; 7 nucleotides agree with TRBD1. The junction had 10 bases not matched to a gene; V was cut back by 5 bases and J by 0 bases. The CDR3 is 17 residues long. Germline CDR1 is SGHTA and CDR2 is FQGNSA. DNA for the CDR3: TGTGCCAGCAGCCCATCACAGGGGCGGGTAGCCAAAAACATTCAGTACTTC. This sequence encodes CASSPSQGRVAKNIQYF.

The CDR3 coding sequence is TGTGCCAGCAGCGTGGGGACACTTTTTACAGAGACCCAGTACTTC. Its translation: CASSVGTLFTETQYF. The chain couples TRBV7-6 to TRBJ2-5, with a tentative D call TRBD1 (6 bases). The CDR3 is 15 amino acids. CDR1 and CDR2 (germline): SGHVS, FNYEAQ. Trimming cost V 5 bases and J 4 bases, with 17 bases left between them.

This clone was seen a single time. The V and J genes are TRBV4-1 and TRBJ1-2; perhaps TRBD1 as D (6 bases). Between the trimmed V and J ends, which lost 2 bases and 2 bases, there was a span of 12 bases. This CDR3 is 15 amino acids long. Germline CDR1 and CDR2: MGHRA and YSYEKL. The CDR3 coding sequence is TGCGCCAGCAGCCAAATACAGGGAGGGAACTATGGCTACACCTTC. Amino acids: CASSQIQGGNYGYTF.

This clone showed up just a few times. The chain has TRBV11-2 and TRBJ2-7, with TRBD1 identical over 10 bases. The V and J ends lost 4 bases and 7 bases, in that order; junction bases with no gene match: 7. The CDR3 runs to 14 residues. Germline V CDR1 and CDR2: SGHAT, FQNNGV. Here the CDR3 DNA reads TGTGCCAGCAGCTACGGGACAGGGGCTTGGGAGCAGTACGTC. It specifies CASSYGTGAWEQYV.

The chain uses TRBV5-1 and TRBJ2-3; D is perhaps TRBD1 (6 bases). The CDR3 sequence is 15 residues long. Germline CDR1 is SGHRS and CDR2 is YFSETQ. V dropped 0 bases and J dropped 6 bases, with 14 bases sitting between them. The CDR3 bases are TGCGCCAGCAGCTTGGTGGGGGCCGAATGGGATACGCAGTATTTT. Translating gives CASSLVGAEWDTQYF.

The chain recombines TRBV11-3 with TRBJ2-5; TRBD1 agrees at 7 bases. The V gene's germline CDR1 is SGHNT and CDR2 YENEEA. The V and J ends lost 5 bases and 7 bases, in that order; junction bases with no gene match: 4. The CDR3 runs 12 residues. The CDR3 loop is CASSAAGGTQYF. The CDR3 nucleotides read TGTGCCAGCAGCGCTGCAGGGGGGACCCAGTACTTC.

The CDR3 sequence: CSVESGQSFYGYTF. The CDR3 DNA sequence: TGCAGCGTTGAGTCGGGACAGAGCTTCTATGGCTACACCTTC. This rearrangement joins TRBV29-1 to TRBJ1-2; TRBD1 matches at 7 bases. The CDR3 runs 14 residues. Germline V gene sequence: CDR1 SQVTM, CDR2 ANQGSEA. J was trimmed by 4 bases and V by 3 bases; bases with no gene match: 8.

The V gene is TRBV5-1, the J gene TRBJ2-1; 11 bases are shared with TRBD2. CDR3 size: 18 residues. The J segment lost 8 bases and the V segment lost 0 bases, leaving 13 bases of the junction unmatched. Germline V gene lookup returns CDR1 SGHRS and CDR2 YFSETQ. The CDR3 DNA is TGCGCCAGCAGCTTGGCCCAGGTTGTGACTAGCGGGAAGGATGAGCAGTTCTTC. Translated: CASSLAQVVTSGKDEQFF.

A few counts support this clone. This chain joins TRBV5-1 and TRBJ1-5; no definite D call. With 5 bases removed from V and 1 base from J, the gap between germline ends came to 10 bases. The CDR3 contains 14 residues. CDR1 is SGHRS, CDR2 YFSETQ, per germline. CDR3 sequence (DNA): TGCGCCAGCAGTCCGACACCCAGCAATCAGCCCCAGCATTTT. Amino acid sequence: CASSPTPSNQPQHF.

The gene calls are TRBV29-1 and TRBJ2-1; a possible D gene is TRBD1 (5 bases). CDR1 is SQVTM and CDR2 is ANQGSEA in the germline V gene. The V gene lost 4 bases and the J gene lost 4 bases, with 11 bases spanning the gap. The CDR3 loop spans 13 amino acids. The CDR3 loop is CSVARVNYNEQFF. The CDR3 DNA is TGCAGCGTTGCCAGGGTGAATTACAATGAGCAGTTCTTC.

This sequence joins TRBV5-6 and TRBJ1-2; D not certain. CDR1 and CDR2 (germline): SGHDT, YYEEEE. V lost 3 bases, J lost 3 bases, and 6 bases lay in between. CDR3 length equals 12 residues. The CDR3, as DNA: TGTGCCAGCAGCTCCGGGGACTATGGCTACACCTTC. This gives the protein CASSSGDYGYTF.

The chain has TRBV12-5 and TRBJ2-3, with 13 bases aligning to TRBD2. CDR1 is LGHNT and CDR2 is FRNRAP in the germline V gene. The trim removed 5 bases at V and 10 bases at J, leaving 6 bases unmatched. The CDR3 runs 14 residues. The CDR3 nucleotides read TGTGCTAGTGGTCCCGGACTAGCGGGAGCCCCGCAGTATTTT. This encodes CASGPGLAGAPQYF.

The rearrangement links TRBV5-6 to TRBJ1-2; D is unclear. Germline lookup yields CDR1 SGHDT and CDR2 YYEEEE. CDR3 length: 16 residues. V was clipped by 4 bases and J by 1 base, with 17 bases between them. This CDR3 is CASSRTTAIFNYGYTF. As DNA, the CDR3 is TGTGCCAGCAGCCGAACCACAGCAATTTTTAACTATGGCTACACCTTC.